This T cell receptor beta chain was recorded in a study of blood T cell repertoires in COVID-19. Study as a whole: Samples of COVID-19 (acute and convalescent) were obtained from the United States, Italy and Spain. Sample material is recorded as cDNA or gDNA derived from T cells, B-cell-depleted T cells, or PBMCs.

As handled by the study authors: Amplification of reference gene primers was used by the study to estimate nucleated cell counts. The protocol was immunoSEQ multiplex PCR, while the TCRdb copy is restricted to in-frame clones and leaves out a portion. The V and J calls and clone size come from that table; D and trimming were worked out from the DNA. The data hold approximately 210,000 clones, with approximately 84% observed a single time. This CDR3 has 16 residues. V lost 4 bases and J 3 bases, leaving 16 bases between the germline ends. Germline V CDR1 and CDR2: SGHDT, YYEEEE. This chain links TRBV5-6 with TRBJ1-4, with D possibly being TRBD1 (6 bases). The sequencing sample was made of peripheral blood. The receptor's source is a woman aged 50 to 65 with active or convalescent COVID-19. The CDR3 sequence is CASSRLTGLANEKLFF. In DNA, the CDR3 is TGTGCCAGCAGCCGACTCACAGGGTTAGCTAATGAAAAACTGTTTTTT.